The 21 T cell receptor beta chains below all came from one sample that was sequenced in a study of CD8+ T cells in alopecia areata. In each case, RNA was isolated and then reverse transcribed into cDNA as the sequencing template. Profiling relied on immunoSEQ multiplex PCR, and the TCRdb table lists in-frame clones only, not all of them. Altogether some 110,000 clones are present, roughly two fifths being singletons, with the ten largest covering over 3%. Sequencing input: CD4+ T cells sorted from blood. Source of these receptors: a human donor with alopecia areata.

This rearrangement joins TRBV5-1 to TRBJ1-6; the D is unclear. Germline V gene data show CDR1 as SGHRS and CDR2 as YFSETQ. The CDR3 extends over 14 amino acids. V was shortened by 2 bases and J by 7 bases, with 10 bases between the two germline ends. The CDR3 region is CASSFGRLNSPLHF. Here the CDR3 DNA reads TGCGCCAGCAGCTTCGGCAGGTTAAATTCACCCCTCCACTTT.

V usage is TRBV2 and J usage is TRBJ2-3; no reliable D call. Deletions cut 6 bases from V and 2 bases from J, with 12 bases between. This CDR3 comprises 14 residues. The germline CDR1 and CDR2 sequences are SNHLY and FYNNEI. The CDR3 nucleotides are TGTGCCAGCAGCCGATACGACGCCACAGATACGCAGTATTTT. Amino acids: CASSRYDATDTQYF.

V usage is TRBV29-1 and J usage is TRBJ1-1; D not resolved. Germline V CDR1 and CDR2: SQVTM, ANQGSEA. The length of the CDR3 is 13 residues. V dropped 7 bases and J dropped 4 bases, with 16 bases sitting between them. The CDR3 reads CSAGDKHPTEAFF. The CDR3 DNA reads TGCAGCGCAGGCGACAAGCACCCCACTGAAGCTTTCTTT.

The gene calls are TRBV29-1 and TRBJ2-1, with a possible D match to TRBD2 (6 bases). CDR3 length equals 16 residues. In germline, CDR1 is SQVTM, CDR2 ANQGSEA. V lost 4 bases and J 0 bases, leaving 16 bases between the germline ends. CDR3 sequence: CSVARRSSVSYNEQFF. Written as DNA, the CDR3 is TGCAGCGTTGCCCGAAGGTCTAGCGTCTCCTACAATGAGCAGTTCTTC.

This chain joins TRBV29-1 and TRBJ1-3, with D uncertain. Germline CDR1 reads SQVTM; CDR2 reads ANQGSEA. Trimming left V 0 bases short and J 0 bases short, with 12 bases between. This CDR3 is 16 amino acids long. For the CDR3, the DNA is TGCAGCGTTGAAGATTTACACTGGAACTCTGGAAACACCATATATTTT. It yields the protein CSVEDLHWNSGNTIYF.

This clone was observed a few times. The chain links TRBV7-2 to TRBJ1-4, with a weak D call TRBD1 (5 bases). Germline V gene data show CDR1 as SGHTA and CDR2 as FQGNSA. The ends were cut back, 5 bases at V and 3 bases at J, with 10 bases in the middle. CDR3 length equals 14 residues. The CDR3 reads CASSRGGANEKLFF. The CDR3 coding sequence is TGTGCCAGCAGCCGAGGAGGGGCTAATGAAAAACTGTTTTTT.

This clone occurred a few times. The chain has TRBV7-8 and TRBJ2-7, with D hard to call. V lost 1 base, J lost 1 base, and 8 bases lay in between. This CDR3 is 14 amino acids long. In germline, CDR1 is SGHVS, CDR2 FQNEAQ. CDR3 in DNA: TGTGCCAGCAGCTTAGGTCGCCAGTCCTACGAGCAGTACTTC. Protein product: CASSLGRQSYEQYF.

The chain is built from TRBV7-2 and TRBJ2-5, with TRBD1 identical over 7 bases. The germline CDR1 and CDR2 sequences are SGHTA and FQGNSA. J lost 5 bases, V lost 4 bases, and 4 bases had no gene match. The CDR3 covers 13 residues. In DNA, the CDR3 is TGTGCCAGCAGCTCGGGGACAGCTGAGACCCAGTACTTC. Translating it yields CASSSGTAETQYF.

The chain has TRBV25-1 and TRBJ2-7, with 9 bases fitting TRBD1. Losses at the gene ends were 1 base for V and 6 bases for J; bases not matched to a gene: 13. The length of the CDR3 is 17 residues. The V gene's germline CDR1 is MGHDK and CDR2 SYGVNS. As DNA, the CDR3 is TGTGCCAGCAGTGAATCCCCTTGGGGGACAGGGAAGGCCGAGCAGTACTTC. Translating it yields CASSESPWGTGKAEQYF.

The CDR3 nucleotides are TGCAGCACCTTGAAAGCGGACAGTAACACTGAAGCTTTCTTT. It encodes CSTLKADSNTEAFF. J is TRBJ1-1 and V is TRBV29-1, with D maybe TRBD1 (6 bases). The CDR3 consists of 14 residues. Trimming removed 8 bases from V and 2 bases from J, with 18 bases in between. The germline gives CDR1 SQVTM, CDR2 ANQGSEA.

J is TRBJ2-6 and V is TRBV2, with D uncertain. Germline assignment: CDR1 SNHLY and CDR2 FYNNEI. The CDR3 is 14 residues long. Trimming took 5 bases from V and 2 from J, leaving 7 bases between them. This CDR3 is CASSHEAGANVLTF. The CDR3 nucleotides are TGTGCCAGCAGTCACGAGGCTGGGGCCAACGTCCTGACTTTC.

This rearrangement joins TRBV7-9 to TRBJ2-7; 7 nucleotides align to TRBD2. From germline, CDR1 is SEHNR and CDR2 FQNEAQ (reference sequence). The CDR3 totals 15 residues. V shed 1 base and J 5 bases; nucleotides not matched to a gene: 8. The CDR3 sequence is CASSLGGGRANEQYF. The CDR3 nucleotides are TGTGCCAGCAGCTTAGGCGGTGGGAGGGCTAACGAGCAGTACTTC.

This clone was seen a few times. The chain links TRBV2 to TRBJ2-6; TRBD1 agrees at 8 bases. The CDR3 has 15 amino acids. The V and J ends lost 11 bases and 0 bases, in that order; junction bases with no gene match: 6. Germline CDR1 reads SNHLY; CDR2 reads FYNNEI. CDR3 in amino acids: CAGCDRGSGANVLTF. CDR3 coding DNA: TGTGCCGGGTGTGACAGGGGCTCTGGGGCCAACGTCCTGACTTTC. Full variable domain (remainder filled in from reference TRBV2 and TRBJ2-6): EPEVTQTPSHQVTQMGQEVILRCVPISNHLYFYWYRQILGQKVEFLVSFYNNEISEKSEIFDDQFSVERPDGSNFTLKIRSTKLEDSAMYFCAGCDRGSGANVLTFGAGSRLTVL.

V usage is TRBV29-1 and J usage is TRBJ1-1; no clear D. The V and J ends lost 5 bases and 0 bases respectively, with 16 bases between them. This CDR3 has 15 amino acids. CDR1 SQVTM and CDR2 ANQGSEA come from the germline V gene. The CDR3 nucleotides read TGCAGCGTTCAAGGCGAGTACTTCATGAACACTGAAGCTTTCTTT. Its protein is CSVQGEYFMNTEAFF.

The DNA of the CDR3 is TGTGCCAGCAGCGTGTGGGGGAATGAGCAGTTCTTC. As protein: CASSVWGNEQFF. The chain carries TRBV9 and TRBJ2-1; D may correspond to TRBD1 or TRBD2 (5 bases each). V shed 2 bases and J shed 7 bases, with 7 bases lying between them. Looked up from germline, CDR1 is SGDLS and CDR2 is YYNGEE. The CDR3 runs 12 residues.

This clone was picked up one time. The chain carries TRBV5-1 and TRBJ2-1, with 8 bases that match TRBD1. The CDR3 is 12 residues long. The V segment lost 5 bases and the J segment 7 bases; nucleotides outside the gene matches: 2. Germline V lookup: CDR1 SGHRS, CDR2 YFSETQ. CDR3 nucleotides: TGCGCCAGCAGGACAGGGGAAAATGAGCAGTTCTTC. Translated: CASRTGENEQFF.

The rearrangement uses TRBV30 and TRBJ1-1; 7 nucleotides match TRBD1. The V gene's germline CDR1 is GTSNPN and CDR2 SVGIG (reference sequence). The CDR3 totals 14 residues. Unmatched junction bases numbered 9, after V lost 8 bases and J lost 0 bases. The CDR3 coding sequence is TGTGCCCTTACACCGGGACAGCTGAACACTGAAGCTTTCTTT. Its protein is CALTPGQLNTEAFF.

V usage is TRBV6-6 and J usage is TRBJ2-3; D is unresolved. CDR1 is MNHNY and CDR2 is SVGAGI in the germline V gene (reference sequence). This CDR3 comprises 14 residues. V lost 2 bases, J lost 3 bases, and 9 bases lay in between. The CDR3 sequence is CASSYGPNTDTQYF. The CDR3 DNA is TGTGCCAGCAGTTACGGCCCGAATACAGATACGCAGTATTTT.

This chain connects TRBV29-1 to TRBJ1-5; TRBD1 aligns across 10 bases. Germline values: CDR1 SQVTM, CDR2 ANQGSEA. The CDR3 has 15 residues. J was trimmed by 7 bases and V by 3 bases; bases with no gene match: 9. CDR3 in DNA: TGCAGCGTTGAGAGGACAGGGGGATCAGGACAGCCCCAGCATTTT. It is translated as CSVERTGGSGQPQHF.

V usage is TRBV5-1 and J usage is TRBJ2-3; 9 positions agree with TRBD2. Trimming took 5 bases from V and 2 from J; bases not matched to a gene: 9. Per the germline V gene, CDR1 is SGHRS and CDR2 is YFSETQ. CDR3 length equals 16 residues. DNA for the CDR3: TGCGCCAGCAGGGACGGGACTAGCCAGGACACAGATACGCAGTATTTT. This gives the protein CASRDGTSQDTDTQYF.

This chain joins TRBV7-2 and TRBJ1-6, with D perhaps matching TRBD1 (5 bases). This CDR3 has 15 residues. In germline, CDR1 is SGHTA, CDR2 FQGNSA. Trimming removed 2 bases from V and 7 bases from J, with 12 bases in between. CDR3 in amino acids: CASSLLTGTNSPLHF. The CDR3, as DNA: TGTGCCAGCAGCTTATTGACTGGGACGAATTCACCCCTCCACTTT. The full variable domain, with the rest looked up from reference TRBV7-2 and TRBJ1-6, is GAGVSQSPSNKVTEKGKDVELRCDPISGHTALYWYRQSLGQGLEFLIYFQGNSAPDKSGLPSDRFSAERTGGSVSTLTIQRTQQEDSAVYLCASSLLTGTNSPLHFGNGTRLTVT.